This TCR beta chain is from a study of blood T cell repertoires in COVID-19. Study details: Acute-phase and convalescent COVID-19 samples originated in the United States, Italy and Spain. PBMCs, B-cell-depleted T cells, or T cells were the source of the cDNA or gDNA that made up the material.

The CDR3 spans 15 residues. V gave up 6 bases and J gave up 4 bases; unmatched junction bases: 10. Germline V lookup: CDR1 SNHLY, CDR2 FYNNEI. Source study methods: Reference gene primer amplification gave estimated nucleated cell counts. Assay: immunoSEQ multiplex PCR; the TCRdb copy retains only in-frame clones and omits some. D and trimming were read from the DNA, whereas the V and J calls and clone size are those reported in that table. The sample carries 90,000 to 130,000 clones, approximately 90% recorded once. The chain links TRBV2 to TRBJ2-5, with TRBD2 identical over 8 bases. This TCR was recovered from a woman in her forties or fifties with acute or convalescent COVID-19. Sequencing was done on a sample of peripheral blood. The CDR3 region is CASSPIPGGGETQYF. CDR3 DNA sequence: TGTGCCAGCAGCCCGATTCCGGGAGGGGGAGAGACCCAGTACTTC.